These 18 T cell receptor beta chains were sequenced from one sample in a study of shared clonotypes between healthy human individuals. The assay was immunoSEQ multiplex PCR, and TCRdb's table has in-frame clones only and misses some. The sample has under 1,100,000 clones, about 70% seen once. What was sequenced was memory CD4+ T cells sorted from blood. Described subset: CD45RA-negative fraction. The receptors originated from a young man in good health.

This clone was seen just once. V is TRBV6-6 and J is TRBJ1-5; D not resolved. Germline V gives CDR1 MNHNY, CDR2 SVGAGI (reference sequence). There are 16 residues in the CDR3. Trimming took off 5 bases at V and 1 base at J, with 15 bases between the two ends. CDR3 bases: TGTGCCAGCAGTCATCTGGGTGGAGGGAGCAATCAGCCCCAGCATTTT. Translation gives CASSHLGGGSNQPQHF.

The chain employs TRBV7-2 and TRBJ2-1, with 7 bases matching TRBD2. Trimming at V came to 1 base and at J to 4 bases, leaving 4 bases not matched to a gene. This CDR3 has 15 amino acids. Germline values: CDR1 SGHTA, CDR2 FQGNSA. The CDR3 bases are TGTGCCAGCAGCTTAGAGTGGGAGGGGTACAATGAGCAGTTCTTC. This codes for CASSLEWEGYNEQFF.

V gene TRBV5-1 combines with J gene TRBJ1-1; 8 positions match TRBD1. CDR3 length: 15 residues. V was pared by 2 bases and J by 3 bases, with 6 bases of the junction left unmatched. Germline V gives CDR1 SGHRS, CDR2 YFSETQ. CDR3 sequence (DNA): TGCGCCAGCAGCTTATCCGGGACAGGTGACACTGAAGCTTTCTTT. Protein: CASSLSGTGDTEAFF.

The CDR3 here is CASSDFGTGSEKLFF. Written as DNA, the CDR3 is TGTGCCAGCAGCGATTTCGGGACAGGGTCTGAAAAACTGTTTTTT. V and J are TRBV6-6 and TRBJ1-4; 9 nucleotides agree with TRBD1. With 6 bases clipped from V and 7 bases from J, the junction kept 9 bases outside the gene matches. Looked up from germline, CDR1 is MNHNY and CDR2 is SVGAGI (reference sequence). This CDR3 spans 15 amino acids.

V usage is TRBV25-1 and J usage is TRBJ2-5; possibly TRBD1 or TRBD2 for D (6 bases each). Trimming stripped 8 bases from V and 2 bases from J, with 12 bases between. This CDR3 is 13 amino acids long. The germline CDR1 and CDR2 sequences are MGHDK and SYGVNS. As DNA, the CDR3 is TGTGCCAGCCAGGAGGGGGAACAAGAGACCCAGTACTTC. Protein: CASQEGEQETQYF.

V gene TRBV27 combines with J gene TRBJ2-1; D may be TRBD2 (5 bases). The CDR3 runs 13 residues. Trimming shortened V by 2 bases and J by 4 bases, and 6 bases separated the two germline ends. Germline CDR1 reads MNHEY; CDR2 reads SMNVEV (reference sequence). The CDR3, as DNA: TGTGCCAGCAGTTTAGGACTGTACAATGAGCAGTTCTTC. It is translated as CASSLGLYNEQFF.

The rearrangement links TRBV18 to TRBJ2-6; 9 nucleotides align to TRBD1. J lost 0 bases, V lost 3 bases, and 6 bases had no gene match. The CDR3 length is 18 residues. CDR1 is KGHSH, CDR2 LQKENI, per germline. The CDR3 protein is CASSPPGQGLSGANVLTF. CDR3 in DNA: TGTGCCAGCTCACCCCCGGGACAGGGCCTCTCTGGGGCCAACGTCCTGACTTTC.

This rearrangement joins TRBV7-9 to TRBJ1-2; a weak D match, TRBD1 (5 bases). The CDR3 covers 16 residues. V lost 1 base and J 4 bases, leaving 16 bases between the germline ends. Germline CDR1 is SEHNR and CDR2 is FQNEAQ (reference sequence). CDR3 region: CASSLGGTPEGYGYTF. DNA for the CDR3: TGTGCCAGCAGCTTAGGGGGGACCCCCGAGGGCTATGGCTACACCTTC.

In this sample, this clone turned up once. V usage is TRBV5-6 and J usage is TRBJ1-4, with no clear D. V was clipped by 8 bases and J by 7 bases, with 15 bases between them. The CDR3 is 13 amino acids. Germline assignment: CDR1 SGHDT and CDR2 YYEEEE. In nucleotides, the CDR3 is TGTGCCAGTTCGGCCGGTCGGGGTGAAAAACTGTTTTTT. This sequence encodes CASSAGRGEKLFF. The full variable domain, rest sourced from reference TRBV5-6 and TRBJ1-4, is DAGVTQSPTHLIKTRGQQVTLRCSPKSGHDTVSWYQQALGQGPQFIFQYYEEEERQRGNFPDRFSGHQFPNYSSELNVNALLLGDSALYLCASSAGRGEKLFFGSGTQLSVL.

J is TRBJ2-3 and V is TRBV14; possibly TRBD1 for D (6 bases). The V gene lost 4 bases and the J gene lost 0 bases, with 20 bases spanning the gap. The CDR3 is 18 residues long. The germline gives CDR1 SGHDN, CDR2 FVKESK. CDR3 in amino acids: CASSPFPLTGQSTDTQYF. CDR3 nucleotide sequence: TGTGCCAGCAGCCCATTTCCCCTGACAGGACAGAGCACAGATACGCAGTATTTT.

This sequence joins TRBV7-2 and TRBJ2-5; a possible D gene is TRBD2 (6 bases). In germline, CDR1 is SGHTA, CDR2 FQGNSA. The ends were cut back, 5 bases at V and 5 bases at J, with 18 bases in the middle. This CDR3 region has 15 residues. This CDR3 reads CASSPGTLGPETQYF. The DNA of the CDR3 is TGTGCCAGCAGCCCCGGGACTTTAGGGCCCGAGACCCAGTACTTC.

For this clone: The same CDR3 also results from other DNA sequences found in this sample. The chain combines TRBV11-2 with TRBJ2-3; 10 bases are shared with TRBD1. The CDR3 is made up of 15 amino acids. Trimming took 1 base from V and 3 from J; bases not matched to a gene: 1. Germline V gene lookup returns CDR1 SGHAT and CDR2 FQNNGV. CDR3 sequence reads: CASSLGGQGTDTQYF. The CDR3 region has the DNA TGTGCCAGCAGCTTAGGGGGACAGGGGACAGATACGCAGTATTTT.

This chain links TRBV30 with TRBJ2-1, with unresolved D. Trimming took 3 bases from V and 6 from J, leaving 15 bases between them. This CDR3 is built from 14 residues. Germline loops: CDR1 GTSNPN, CDR2 SVGIG (reference sequence). The CDR3: CAWRPLPRTNEQFF. CDR3 DNA: TGTGCCTGGAGACCATTACCCCGAACCAATGAGCAGTTCTTC. Drawing the rest from reference TRBV30 and TRBJ2-1, the complete variable domain is SQTIHQWPATLVQPVGSPLSLECTVEGTSNPNLYWYRQAAGRGLQLLFYSVGIGQISSEVPQNLSASRPQDRQFILSSKKLLLSDSGFYLCAWRPLPRTNEQFFGPGTRLTVL.

V usage is TRBV18 and J usage is TRBJ2-7, with 10 nucleotides matching TRBD2. The CDR3 has 17 residues. Germline V lookup: CDR1 KGHSH, CDR2 LQKENI. The trim removed 3 bases at V and 4 bases at J, leaving 12 bases unmatched. The CDR3: CASSPSPPSGRRYEQYF. The CDR3 DNA sequence: TGTGCCAGCTCACCCAGTCCACCTAGCGGGAGAAGGTACGAGCAGTACTTC. The entire variable domain, with the rest obtained from reference TRBV18 and TRBJ2-7, is as follows: NAGVMQNPRHLVRRRGQEARLRCSPMKGHSHVYWYRQLPEEGLKFMVYLQKENIIDESGMPKERFSAEFPKEGPSILRIQQVVRGDSAAYFCASSPSPPSGRRYEQYFGPGTRLTVT.

The chain links TRBV7-8 to TRBJ2-3; D might be TRBD1 or TRBD2, each matching 5 bases. V lost 5 bases and J lost 7, with 19 bases in between. This CDR3 is built from 15 residues. Germline V lookup: CDR1 SGHVS, CDR2 FQNEAQ. CDR3 DNA sequence: TGTGCCAGCAGCGTAGTTGGGGGTAAAGAGAATACGCAGTATTTT. The encoded protein is CASSVVGGKENTQYF.

The chain is built from TRBV30 and TRBJ2-2; 10 bases line up with TRBD2. Germline V gene lookup returns CDR1 GTSNPN and CDR2 SVGIG (reference sequence). With V trimmed by 2 bases and J by 4 bases, 7 bases remained unmatched. CDR3 length equals 16 residues. The DNA for the CDR3 is TGTGCCTGGAGTTCCCTAACTAGCGGGGTCACCGGGGAGCTGTTTTTT. It specifies CAWSSLTSGVTGELFF.

This rearrangement joins TRBV7-9 to TRBJ2-5; TRBD2 aligns across 8 bases. V lost 5 bases to trimming and J lost 2 bases; unmatched junction nucleotides: 7. This CDR3 has 15 amino acids. In germline, CDR1 is SEHNR, CDR2 FQNEAQ (reference sequence). CDR3 nucleotides: TGTGCCAGCAGCCGAGCGGGAGAGGGTCAAGAGACCCAGTACTTC. This codes for CASSRAGEGQETQYF.

V usage is TRBV19 and J usage is TRBJ2-3; the D gene is possibly TRBD2 (7 bases). CDR3 size: 15 residues. CDR1 is LNHDA, CDR2 SQIVND, per germline (reference sequence). V gave up 2 bases and J gave up 8 bases, with 17 bases separating them. CDR3 amino acids: CASSITGGPPGTQYF. In DNA form, the CDR3 reads TGTGCCAGTAGTATAACGGGGGGCCCCCCGGGTACGCAGTATTTT.